This T cell receptor (beta chain) was sequenced for a study of vaccination and CD4 T cells after COVID-19. For the study at large: Four females and six males made up the convalescents, two of whom were Hispanic. Overlapping spike peptides served as the stimulus for the cells. These peptides came from SARS-CoV-2 and from the common cold coronaviruses HCoV-NL63, HCoV-OC43 and HCoV-229E. Post-COVID samples had a sampling time that fell a median approximately 97 days after diagnosis (range 35 to 161).

The treatment: 10-day PBMC culture with coronavirus spike peptide pools or control peptides (ViraFEST assay). Using peptide pools, antigen-specific T cells were expanded in ViraFEST before TCRs were sequenced. This clonotype has more than one count but fewer than ten. Its antigen is as yet unknown. The Oncomine TCR Beta short-read assay was applied to DNA of cultured CD4+ T cells. TCRdb ran MiXCR on the PCR reads and lists one entry per CDR3 protein. The table lists around 19,000 distinct CDR3 sequences, roughly 50% of them singletons. Germline assignment: CDR1 DFQATT and CDR2 SNEGSKA (reference sequence). V lost 1 base to trimming and J lost 2 bases; unmatched junction nucleotides: 11. The CDR3 runs to 16 residues.

The chain has TRBV20-1 and TRBJ2-7; TRBD2 matches 7 bases. The sample taken for sequencing was CD4+ T cells from blood, cultured in vitro. The TCR comes from a human donor who had recovered from COVID-19. The CDR3 region is CSARGRISGAPYEQYF. CDR3 sequence (DNA): TGCAGTGCTAGAGGGAGGATAAGCGGGGCTCCCTACGAGCAGTACTTC.